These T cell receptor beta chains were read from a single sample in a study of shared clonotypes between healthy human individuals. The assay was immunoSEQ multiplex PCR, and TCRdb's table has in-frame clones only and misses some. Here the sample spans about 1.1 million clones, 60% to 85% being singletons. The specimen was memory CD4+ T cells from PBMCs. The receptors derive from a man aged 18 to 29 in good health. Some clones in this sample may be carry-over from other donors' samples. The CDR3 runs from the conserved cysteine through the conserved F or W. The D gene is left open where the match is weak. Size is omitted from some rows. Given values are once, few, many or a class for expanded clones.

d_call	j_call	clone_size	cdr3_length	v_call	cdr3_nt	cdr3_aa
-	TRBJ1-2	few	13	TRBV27	TGTGCCAGCAGTTCGACGGGGGGAGGTGGCTACACCTTC	CASSSTGGGGYTF
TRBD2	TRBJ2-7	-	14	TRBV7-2	TGTGCCAGCAGCTTAGCCCCTAGCGGACGGGAGCAGTACTTC	CASSLAPSGREQYF
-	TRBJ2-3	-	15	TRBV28	TGTGCCAGCAGTCAAACTAGGGGGGGGACAGATACGCAGTATTTT	CASSQTRGGTDTQYF
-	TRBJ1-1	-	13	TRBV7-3	TGTGCCAGCAGCTTACGAGGGATCACTGAAGCTTTCTTT	CASSLRGITEAFF
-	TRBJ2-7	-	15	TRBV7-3	TGTGCCAGCAGCTTAAACTCGGGACTTCTTTCACAGCAGTACTTC	CASSLNSGLLSQQYF
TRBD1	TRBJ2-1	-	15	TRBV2	TGTGCCAGCAGTAAAGACAGGGGCAGCATGGGTGAGCAGTTCTTC	CASSKDRGSMGEQFF
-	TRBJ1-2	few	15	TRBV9	TGTGCCAGCAGCGTATTGTCACGTATTCCGGGTGGCTACACCTTC	CASSVLSRIPGGYTF
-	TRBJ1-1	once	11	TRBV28	TGTGCCAGCAGGGGAAACACTGAAGCTTTCTTT	CASRGNTEAFF
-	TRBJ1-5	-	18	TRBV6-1	TGTGCCAGCAGTGAAGCGGCCCCCTTTACAGGTCCAAATCAGCCCCAGCATTTT	CASSEAAPFTGPNQPQHF
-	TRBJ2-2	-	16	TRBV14	TGTGCCAGCAGCCAAGATGGGGGAAGGAACACCGGGGAGCTGTTTTTT	CASSQDGGRNTGELFF
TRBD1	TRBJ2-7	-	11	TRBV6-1	TGTGCCAGCAGTGCACCGGGACAGGAGTACTTC	CASSAPGQEYF
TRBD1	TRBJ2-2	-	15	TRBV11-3	TGTGCCAGCAGCGACAGGGGTTCTAACACCGGGGAGCTGTTTTTT	CASSDRGSNTGELFF
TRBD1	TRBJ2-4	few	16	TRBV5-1	TGCGCCAGCAGCTTGGACATCCGGACAGGGAAAAACATTCAGTACTTC	CASSLDIRTGKNIQYF
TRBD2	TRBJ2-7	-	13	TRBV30	TGTGCCTGGTGCCGGGGGGCGGGAGGAAAATGGTACTTC	CAWCRGAGGKWYF
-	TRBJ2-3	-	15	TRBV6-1	TGTGCCAGCAGTGAGGCAGTTTTAGGGACAGATACGCAGTATTTT	CASSEAVLGTDTQYF
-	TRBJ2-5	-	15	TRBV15	TGTGCCACCAGCAGGGACGGTCGGTACCAAGAGACCCAGTACTTC	CATSRDGRYQETQYF
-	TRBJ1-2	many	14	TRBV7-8	TGTGCCAGCAGCTTAGGTGTACAGGGAGGTGGCTACACCTTC	CASSLGVQGGGYTF
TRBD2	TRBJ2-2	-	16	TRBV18	TGTGCCAGCTCCCCAACTAGCGGGAGTTTCACCGGGGAGCTGTTTTTT	CASSPTSGSFTGELFF
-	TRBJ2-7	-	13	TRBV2	TGTGCCAGCAGTGCGGGACAAGTCTACGAGCAGTACTTC	CASSAGQVYEQYF
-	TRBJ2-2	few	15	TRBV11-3	TGTGCCAGCAGCTTAGAGTCAGGGAACACCGGGGAGCTGTTTTTT	CASSLESGNTGELFF
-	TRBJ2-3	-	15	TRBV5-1	TGCGCCAGCAGCTTGGGTACAGGTCCGACAGATACGCAGTATTTT	CASSLGTGPTDTQYF
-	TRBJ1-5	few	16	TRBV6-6	TGTGCCAGCAGTTATTGGAAAGGGGGTGGCAATCAGCCCCAGCATTTT	CASSYWKGGGNQPQHF
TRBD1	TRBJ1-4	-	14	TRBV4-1	TGCGCCAGCAGCCGGAATGATTTATGGACAGGGCGAGACTTT	CASSRNDLWTGRDF